One and the same sample provided the 11 T cell receptor beta chains below, sequenced in a study of blood T cell repertoires in COVID-19. The data were produced by immunoSEQ multiplex PCR, yet TCRdb's version contains in-frame clones alone and is incomplete. This repertoire shows about 350,000 clones, approximately 84% found once; its top ten account for around 3%. Sequencing input: PBMCs or T cells enriched from blood (not recorded which). The receptors here all came from a woman aged 25 to 39 who had recovered from COVID-19.

The rearrangement links TRBV28 to TRBJ1-1; no clear D gene. Germline lookup yields CDR1 MDHEN and CDR2 SYDVKM. The CDR3 has 12 residues. V was clipped by 1 base and J by 5 bases, with 5 bases between them. CDR3 coding DNA: TGTGCCAGCAGTTTATCGGTAACTGAAGCTTTCTTT. It translates to CASSLSVTEAFF.

The rearrangement links TRBV29-1 to TRBJ2-1; 8 bases match TRBD1. J was trimmed by 2 bases and V by 8 bases; bases with no gene match: 8. The CDR3 has 14 residues. Germline loops: CDR1 SQVTM, CDR2 ANQGSEA. CDR3 in DNA: TGCAGCTTTTGGACAGGGCAAACCTACAATGAGCAGTTCTTC. Amino acid sequence: CSFWTGQTYNEQFF.

This rearrangement joins TRBV12-5 to TRBJ1-1; a weak D match, TRBD1 (6 bases). The V end lost 2 bases, the J end lost 1 base, and 11 bases lay between the germline ends. Per the germline V gene, CDR1 is LGHNT and CDR2 is FRNRAP. This CDR3 region has 15 residues. The CDR3 loop reads CASGLTPTGNTEAFF. The CDR3 coding sequence is TGTGCTAGTGGTTTGACCCCGACAGGGAACACTGAAGCTTTCTTT. The full variable domain, completed using reference TRBV12-5 and TRBJ1-1, is DARVTQTPRHKVTEMGQEVTMRCQPILGHNTVFWYRQTMMQGLELLAYFRNRAPLDDSGMPKDRFSAEMPDATLATLKIQPSEPRDSAVYFCASGLTPTGNTEAFFGQGTRLTVV.

CDR3 protein: CSAGRTVGTDTQYF. The DNA of the CDR3 is TGCAGCGCCGGGAGGACGGTAGGGACAGATACGCAGTATTTT. The chain uses TRBV29-1 and TRBJ2-3, with 7 positions matching TRBD2. The CDR3 runs to 14 residues. Germline loops: CDR1 SQVTM, CDR2 ANQGSEA. Unmatched junction bases numbered 10, after V lost 7 bases and J lost 3 bases.

The chain carries TRBV30 and TRBJ2-5, with 8 bases that match TRBD1. Germline lookup yields CDR1 GTSNPN and CDR2 SVGIG (reference sequence). V trimming: 7 bases; J trimming: 2 bases; junction bases outside the gene matches: 12. This CDR3 is 15 amino acids long. The CDR3 nucleotides are TGTGCCTCATCCCGACCAGACAGGGGTCAAGAGACCCAGTACTTC. This translates into CASSRPDRGQETQYF. Variable domain in full (rest from reference TRBV30 and TRBJ2-5): SQTIHQWPATLVQPVGSPLSLECTVEGTSNPNLYWYRQAAGRGLQLLFYSVGIGQISSEVPQNLSASRPQDRQFILSSKKLLLSDSGFYLCASSRPDRGQETQYFGPGTRLLVL.

The chain uses TRBV11-2 and TRBJ2-7; D gene unclear. The germline V and J ends were trimmed by 5 bases and 7 bases, with 6 bases remaining between them. The CDR3 is 10 residues long. Germline loops: CDR1 SGHAT, CDR2 FQNNGV. The DNA for the CDR3 is TGTGCCAGCAGCGGAGTGGAGCAGTACTTC. Its translation is CASSGVEQYF.

CDR3 nucleotide sequence: TGCGCCAGCAGCCAAGACATACAGGTCAATCAGCCCCAGCATTTT. It is translated as CASSQDIQVNQPQHF. The chain employs TRBV4-1 and TRBJ1-5; tentative D call: TRBD1 (5 bases). The CDR3 covers 15 residues. Germline values: CDR1 MGHRA, CDR2 YSYEKL. Trimming shortened V by 0 bases and J by 3 bases, and 9 bases separated the two germline ends.

The chain uses TRBV4-1 and TRBJ1-5; 7 bases match TRBD1. The CDR3 has 14 residues. Looked up from germline, CDR1 is MGHRA and CDR2 is YSYEKL. With 1 base clipped from V and 9 bases from J, the junction kept 6 bases outside the gene matches. In nucleotides, the CDR3 is TGCGCCAGCAGCCAAGGACAGGGAATGCCGCCCCAGCATTTT. This gives the protein CASSQGQGMPPQHF.

The V and J genes are TRBV7-9 and TRBJ2-2; D is undetermined. Germline CDR1 SEHNR, CDR2 FQNEAQ (reference sequence). Trimming stripped 4 bases from V and 7 bases from J, with 7 bases between. The length of the CDR3 is 12 residues. The CDR3 loop reads CASSSEYGELFF. The CDR3 coding sequence is TGTGCCAGCAGCTCCGAGTACGGGGAGCTGTTTTTT.

The chain joins TRBV27 to TRBJ2-7, with D possibly TRBD1 on 6 matching bases. Germline loops: CDR1 MNHEY, CDR2 SMNVEV (reference sequence). Trimming cost V 3 bases and J 2 bases, with 14 bases left between them. The CDR3 consists of 15 residues. CDR3 bases: TGTGCCAGCAGTTTTTCAACAGGGCCCACCTACGAGCAGTACTTC. It translates to CASSFSTGPTYEQYF.

J is TRBJ2-3 and V is TRBV15, with unresolved D. Germline V gene lookup returns CDR1 LNHNV and CDR2 YYDKDF (reference sequence). The CDR3 has 15 residues. The V gene lost 0 bases and the J gene lost 0 bases, with 7 bases spanning the gap. The CDR3 protein is CATSRDHGSTDTQYF. CDR3 in DNA: TGTGCCACCAGCAGAGATCACGGTAGCACAGATACGCAGTATTTT.